This is a list of T cell receptor beta chains from one sample in a study of radiotherapy plus CTLA-4 blockade in lung cancer. Sequenced by immunoSEQ multiplex PCR; TCRdb stores in-frame clones only, minus some. Here the sample spans about 90,000 clones, around 83% being singletons. The specimen comprised peripheral blood, sampled from a patient treated with radiotherapy plus ipilimumab. The receptors were gathered from a human donor with non-small cell lung cancer that progressed on radiotherapy plus ipilimumab. CDR3s include the opening cysteine and the closing phenylalanine or tryptophan. D genes are given only for firm matches. Clone size is shown for a subset of rows, as once, few, many or a class of expanded clone.

size	J	V	D	CDR3	DNA
.	TRBJ2-5	TRBV30	TRBD2	CASAPGLAGLRETQYF	TGTGCTTCTGCTCCGGGACTAGCGGGGCTTCGGGAGACCCAGTACTTC
.	TRBJ2-7	TRBV27	.	CASSSIVQGSYEQYF	TGTGCCAGCAGTTCGATCGTTCAGGGGTCCTACGAGCAGTACTTC
few	TRBJ1-6	TRBV7-8	.	CASSSRVYNSPLHF	TGTGCCAGCAGCTCCCGGGTCTATAATTCACCCCTCCACTTT
.	TRBJ2-7	TRBV7-8	TRBD1	CASSLRDSYEQYF	TGTGCCAGCAGCTTAAGGGACAGCTACGAGCAGTACTTC
.	TRBJ2-3	TRBV7-8	.	CASSTGGGSTDTQYF	TGTGCCAGCAGCACAGGGGGGGGAAGCACAGATACGCAGTATTTT
.	TRBJ1-1	TRBV19	TRBD1	CASSDRGSTEAFF	TGTGCCAGTAGTGACAGGGGAAGTACTGAAGCTTTCTTT
.	TRBJ1-3	TRBV10-3	TRBD1	CAISDPGGTFGRNTIYF	TGTGCCATCAGTGACCCAGGGGGCACTTTCGGAAGAAACACCATATATTTT
.	TRBJ2-5	TRBV27	.	CASSPTPPGLGETQYF	TGTGCCAGCAGTCCCACGCCCCCCGGCCTGGGGGAGACCCAGTACTTC
.	TRBJ2-7	TRBV29-1	TRBD1	CSVAPRDSSYEQYF	TGCAGCGTTGCCCCACGGGACAGCTCCTACGAGCAGTACTTC
.	TRBJ2-1	TRBV29-1	TRBD2	CSVPLAGWTNEQFF	TGCAGCGTTCCCCTAGCGGGCTGGACGAATGAGCAGTTCTTC
.	TRBJ2-5	TRBV27	TRBD2	CASSTLSGRPGETQYF	TGTGCCAGCAGTACCCTTAGCGGGAGGCCCGGAGAGACCCAGTACTTC
.	TRBJ2-7	TRBV7-9	.	CASSPDDRPYEQYF	TGTGCCAGCAGCCCCGACGACAGACCCTACGAGCAGTACTTC
.	TRBJ2-1	TRBV2	TRBD1	CASRDDRGPYNEQFF	TGTGCCAGCAGAGACGACAGGGGACCCTACAATGAGCAGTTCTTC
.	TRBJ1-2	TRBV29-1	.	CSGGGPWGYTF	TGCAGCGGAGGCGGTCCCTGGGGCTACACCTTC
.	TRBJ2-7	TRBV11-2	TRBD2	CASSLSSGLDYEQYF	TGTGCCAGCAGCTTAAGCTCGGGACTAGACTACGAGCAGTACTTC
.	TRBJ2-5	TRBV6-1	TRBD1	CASSEGTGGQTQYF	TGTGCCAGCAGTGAGGGGACAGGGGGACAGACCCAGTACTTC
.	TRBJ1-5	TRBV11-2	TRBD1	CASSLSLRGQGYSNQPQHF	TGTGCCAGCAGCTTAAGCTTGAGGGGACAGGGCTATAGCAATCAGCCCCAGCATTTT
.	TRBJ2-1	TRBV9	.	CASSVDPPGVGEQFF	TGTGCCAGCAGCGTAGATCCCCCGGGGGTGGGGGAGCAGTTCTTC
.	TRBJ1-1	TRBV27	.	CASSFAEGNTEAFF	TGTGCCAGCAGTTTCGCGGAGGGGAACACTGAAGCTTTCTTT
.	TRBJ2-1	TRBV5-6	TRBD2	CASSFTSGGTSYNEQFF	TGTGCCAGCAGCTTTACTAGCGGGGGCACCTCCTACAATGAGCAGTTCTTC
.	TRBJ1-1	TRBV5-6	.	CASSFVSAEAFF	TGTGCCAGCAGCTTTGTCTCAGCTGAAGCTTTCTTT
.	TRBJ1-5	TRBV6-6	.	CASSYRAKESNQPQHF	TGTGCCAGCAGTTACCGGGCAAAAGAGAGCAATCAGCCCCAGCATTTT
.	TRBJ2-1	TRBV7-9	.	CASSPRTDYNEQFF	TGTGCCAGCAGCCCACGGACAGACTACAATGAGCAGTTCTTC
.	TRBJ2-1	TRBV11-2	TRBD2	CASRLGLAGVNEQFF	TGTGCCAGCAGATTGGGACTAGCGGGAGTAAATGAGCAGTTCTTC
.	TRBJ2-5	TRBV11-2	.	CASSLGVGEWQTQYF	TGTGCCAGCAGCTTAGGGGTGGGGGAATGGCAGACCCAGTACTTC
once	TRBJ2-3	TRBV2	.	CASSMTKSTDTQYF	TGTGCCAGCAGCATGACAAAAAGCACAGATACGCAGTATTTT
.	TRBJ1-2	TRBV5-1	.	CASTRGTFGQGIANYGYTF	TGCGCCAGCACAAGGGGTACCTTTGGGCAGGGCATCGCGAACTATGGCTACACCTTC
.	TRBJ2-6	TRBV30	.	CAWSVGRDSGANVLTF	TGTGCCTGGAGTGTAGGTAGGGACTCTGGGGCCAACGTCCTGACTTTC
.	TRBJ2-1	TRBV7-2	.	CASSLEDRRIYNEQFF	TGTGCCAGCAGCTTGGAAGACAGGCGAATCTACAATGAGCAGTTCTTC
once	TRBJ2-3	TRBV5-1	TRBD2	CASSQWGGTTSDTQYF	TGCGCCAGCAGCCAATGGGGGGGTACGACATCAGATACGCAGTATTTT
.	TRBJ2-7	TRBV12-5	.	CASGLVLSARYEQYF	TGTGCTAGTGGTTTGGTACTGTCCGCCCGCTACGAGCAGTACTTC
.	TRBJ2-5	TRBV7-3	.	CASSFGGGGETQYF	TGTGCCAGCAGCTTCGGTGGGGGCGGGGAGACCCAGTACTTC
.	TRBJ1-3	TRBV7-2	TRBD1	CASSTRQGAVGNTIYF	TGTGCCAGCAGCACACGACAGGGGGCCGTTGGAAACACCATATATTTT
once	TRBJ2-7	TRBV20-1	.	CSASSMDEQYF	TGCAGTGCTAGTTCGATGGACGAGCAGTACTTC
.	TRBJ1-6	TRBV6-1	TRBD1	CASSRQGYNSPLHF	TGTGCCAGCAGTCGACAGGGGTATAATTCACCCCTCCACTTT
.	TRBJ2-3	TRBV7-9	TRBD2	CASSLTTSGTLVDTDTQYF	TGTGCCAGCAGCCTAACGACTAGCGGGACCCTAGTCGACACAGATACGCAGTATTTT
.	TRBJ2-1	TRBV29-1	.	CSAKGVGSYNEQFF	TGCAGCGCTAAGGGGGTAGGGTCCTACAATGAGCAGTTCTTC
.	TRBJ2-1	TRBV9	.	CASTPIAISSYNEQFF	TGTGCCAGCACCCCCATAGCGATTAGCTCCTACAATGAGCAGTTCTTC
.	TRBJ1-1	TRBV7-8	.	CASSPRGGIVTEAFF	TGTGCCAGCAGCCCCCGGGGGGGTATCGTGACTGAAGCTTTCTTT
once	TRBJ1-2	TRBV7-9	TRBD1	CASSSLGQGVGGYTF	TGTGCCAGCAGCTCCCTCGGACAGGGTGTAGGTGGCTACACCTTC
.	TRBJ2-1	TRBV5-8	TRBD1	CACSAGQGAGEQFF	TGTGCCTGCTCGGCCGGACAGGGGGCGGGGGAGCAGTTCTTC
.	TRBJ2-7	TRBV7-2	TRBD2	CASTLAGSGSWYEQYF	TGTGCCAGCACCCTAGCGGGGAGCGGGAGTTGGTACGAGCAGTACTTC
.	TRBJ1-5	TRBV7-2	TRBD1	CASRYDRGSNQPQHF	TGTGCCAGCAGATACGACAGGGGTAGCAATCAGCCCCAGCATTTT
.	TRBJ1-1	TRBV19	.	CASSSGTAEAFF	TGTGCCAGTAGTTCCGGGACGGCTGAAGCTTTCTTT
.	TRBJ2-1	TRBV4-2	.	CASSQDQAQFF	TGTGCCAGCAGCCAAGATCAAGCTCAGTTCTTC
.	TRBJ1-1	TRBV2	.	CASSVRTTGTEAFF	TGTGCCAGCAGTGTTAGGACAACAGGGACTGAAGCTTTCTTT
.	TRBJ1-1	TRBV6-5	.	CASSPHRTVPTEAFF	TGTGCCAGCAGCCCTCATAGGACCGTACCCACTGAAGCTTTCTTT
.	TRBJ2-7	TRBV6-6	.	CASSPTLRYEQYF	TGTGCCAGCAGCCCCACACTCCGTTACGAGCAGTACTTC
.	TRBJ1-3	TRBV19	.	CASSTMVGSGNTIYF	TGTGCCAGTAGTACCATGGTAGGCTCTGGAAACACCATATATTTT
few	TRBJ1-2	TRBV18	TRBD1	CASSPGQEGYGYTF	TGTGCCAGCTCACCGGGACAGGAGGGCTATGGCTACACCTTC
.	TRBJ1-1	TRBV28	.	CASSSRREAFF	TGTGCCAGCAGTTCGCGGCGTGAAGCTTTCTTT
.	TRBJ1-2	TRBV15	TRBD1	CATSGTGNYGYTF	TGTGCCACCAGCGGGACAGGGAACTATGGCTACACCTTC
.	TRBJ1-2	TRBV4-1	TRBD1	CASSPGTGGYTF	TGCGCCAGCAGCCCGGGGACAGGCGGCTACACCTTC